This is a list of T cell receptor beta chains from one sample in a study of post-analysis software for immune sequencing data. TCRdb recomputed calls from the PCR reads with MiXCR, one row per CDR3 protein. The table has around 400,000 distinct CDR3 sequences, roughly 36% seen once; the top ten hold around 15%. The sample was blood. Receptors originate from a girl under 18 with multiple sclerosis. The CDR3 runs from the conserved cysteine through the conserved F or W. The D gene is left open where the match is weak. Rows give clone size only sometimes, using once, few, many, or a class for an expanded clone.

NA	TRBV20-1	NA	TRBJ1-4	TGCAGTGCTCGGAGGCCAACTAATGAAAAACTGTTTTTT	CSARRPTNEKLFF
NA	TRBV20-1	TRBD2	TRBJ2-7	TGCAATGCTAGAGATGCTAGCGGGGACTACTGGGAGCAGTACTTC	CNARDASGDYWEQYF
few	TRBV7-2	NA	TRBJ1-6	TGTGCCAGCAGCCCGGGACTGAAGGATTCACCCCTCCACTTT	CASSPGLKDSPLHF
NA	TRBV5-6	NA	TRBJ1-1	TGTGCCAGCAGCTTAAGGCAGCTTAACACTGAAGCTTTCTTT	CASSLRQLNTEAFF
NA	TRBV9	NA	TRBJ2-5	TGTGCCAGCAGCGTAGAGACAGCTCAAGAGACCCAGTACTTC	CASSVETAQETQYF
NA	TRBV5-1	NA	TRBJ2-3	TGCGCCAGCAGAGGGGGCAGGGGACTGTATGGAGATACGCAGTATTTT	CASRGGRGLYGDTQYF
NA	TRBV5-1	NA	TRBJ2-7	TGCGCCAGCAGCTCCGCAAGGACAGCCTTCTCCTACGAGCAGTACTTC	CASSSARTAFSYEQYF
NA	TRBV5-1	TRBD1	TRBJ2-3	TGCGCCAGCAGCTTGGCCGGACAGGGAACAGATACGCAGTATTTT	CASSLAGQGTDTQYF
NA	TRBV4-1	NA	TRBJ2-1	TGCGCCAGCAGCCAAGATCGGAATGAGCAGTTCTTC	CASSQDRNEQFF
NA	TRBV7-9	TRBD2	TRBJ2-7	TGTGCCAGCCCCCCCCAGGGCGGGACTACCTACGAGCAGTACTTC	CASPPQGGTTYEQYF
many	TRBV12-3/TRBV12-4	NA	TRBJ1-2	TGTGCCAGCAGTTTAGCATCATTAGGGCTCGATGGCTACACCTTC	CASSLASLGLDGYTF
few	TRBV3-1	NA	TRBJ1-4	TGTGCCAGCAGCCAGCGGCACCGTAATGAAAAACTGTTTTTT	CASSQRHRNEKLFF
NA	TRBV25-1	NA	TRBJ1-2	TGTGCCAGCAGTGAATATCCGGGCGGGAGGGACACTGGATTCTATGGCTACACCTTC	CASSEYPGGRDTGFYGYTF
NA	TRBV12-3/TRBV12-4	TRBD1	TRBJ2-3	TGTGCCAGCAGTTCCCGACAGGGGCCCACAGATACGCAGTATTTT	CASSSRQGPTDTQYF
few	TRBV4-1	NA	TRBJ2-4	TGCGCCAGCAGCCAAGGGATAGGGAAAAACATTCAGTACTTC	CASSQGIGKNIQYF
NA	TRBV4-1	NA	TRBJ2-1	TGCGCCAGCAGCCAAGAGGAGCGGGCGGCCTACAATGAGCAGTTCTTC	CASSQEERAAYNEQFF
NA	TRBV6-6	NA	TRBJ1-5	TGTGCCAGCAGTTATCAGCCCCAGCATTTT	CASSYQPQHF
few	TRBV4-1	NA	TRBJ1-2	TGCGCCAGCAGCCAAGATGGTTTAGGGCGGACGGTAGTTGGCTACACCTTC	CASSQDGLGRTVVGYTF
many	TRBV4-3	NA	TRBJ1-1	TGCGCCAGCAGCCAAGATGGACAGACTTCCCGGGAAGCTTTCTTT	CASSQDGQTSREAFF
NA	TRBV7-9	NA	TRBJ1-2	TGTGCCAGCAGCTTTACCACTCGAGGATACACCTTC	CASSFTTRGYTF
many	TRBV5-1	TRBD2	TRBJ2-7	TGCGCCAGCAGCCCTAGCGGCACCTACGAGCAGTACTTC	CASSPSGTYEQYF
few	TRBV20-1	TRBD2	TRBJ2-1	TGCAGTGCTAGGCCCCGAGGACTAGCGGGGGGCCTCTCCTACAATGAGCAGTTCTTC	CSARPRGLAGGLSYNEQFF
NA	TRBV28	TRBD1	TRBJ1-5	TGTGCCAGCAGTATAGGGGGACAGGGAAATCAGCCCCAGCATTTT	CASSIGGQGNQPQHF
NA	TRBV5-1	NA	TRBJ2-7	TGCGCCAGCAGCGCGGACCCGGGCAGCTCCTACGAGCAGTACTTC	CASSADPGSSYEQYF
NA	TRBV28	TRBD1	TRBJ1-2	TGTGCCAGCAGTTCCCTGGCTAGGGGACAGGGGAACTATGGCTACACCTTC	CASSSLARGQGNYGYTF
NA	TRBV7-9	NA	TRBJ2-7	TGTGCCAGCAGCGGAGGGGGGAACGAGCAGTACTTC	CASSGGGNEQYF
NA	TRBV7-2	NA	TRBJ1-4	TGTGCCAGCAGCTTAGCGCCGCCAGCTGCAACTAATGAAAAACTGTTTTTT	CASSLAPPAATNEKLFF
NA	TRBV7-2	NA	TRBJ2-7	TGTGCCAGCAGCTCCACATTCTACGAGCAGTACTTC	CASSSTFYEQYF
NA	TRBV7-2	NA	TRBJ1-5	TGTGCCAGCAGCTCTCCGTTAGATAGCAATCAGCCCCAGCATTTT	CASSSPLDSNQPQHF
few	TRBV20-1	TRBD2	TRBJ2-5	TGCAGTGCTAGATCCGCCAAGCGGGGGGCGGGGGAGACCCAGTACTTC	CSARSAKRGAGETQYF
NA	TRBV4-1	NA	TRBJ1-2	TGCGCCAGCAGCCCTGTAGGAGGACCTTTAAAGGACTGTGGCTACACCTTC	CASSPVGGPLKDCGYTF
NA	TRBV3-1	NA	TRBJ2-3	TGTGCCAGCAGCCCACATCCTAGCCTCGGCACAGATACGCAGTATTTT	CASSPHPSLGTDTQYF
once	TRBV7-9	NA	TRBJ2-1	TGTGCCAGCAGCTTAGGTCGGCCAATAAAGGGCTCCTACAATGAGCAGTTCTTC	CASSLGRPIKGSYNEQFF
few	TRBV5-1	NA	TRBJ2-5	TGCGCCAGCAGCTTGGGGCAGGGGTTGGGAGAGACCCAGTACTTC	CASSLGQGLGETQYF